The T cell receptor beta chain under discussion was sequenced for a study of T cells after yellow fever vaccination. This clonotype appeared a few times. As yet, its antigen is unknown. The J segment lost 4 bases and the V segment lost 7 bases, leaving 13 bases of the junction unmatched. This CDR3 is 19 amino acids long. Study-wide points: A large majority of primary-vaccination clones showed up again after the booster (under 98% CD4, around 85% CD8). A weaker but faster secondary response was observed, peaking on day 5 versus 15.

UMIs were added to TCR cDNA along with a universal primer site when it was made by 5'RACE template switching. TCRdb called the 5' RACE reads again in MiXCR, with one record for every CDR3 protein. The data show about 360,000 distinct CDR3 sequences, under 7.5% seen once. The rearrangement uses TRBV12-3 or TRBV12-4 and TRBJ2-1, with TRBD2 identical over 16 bases. This specimen was PBMCs, taken 5 days after the yellow fever booster vaccination. This clonotype originated in a man aged 30 to 45 who received the YFV17D yellow fever vaccine. As DNA, the CDR3 is TGTGCCAGCATCTCTCGGGGACTAGCGGGAGGGGGGATATACAATGAGCAGTTCTTC. This codes for CASISRGLAGGGIYNEQFF.